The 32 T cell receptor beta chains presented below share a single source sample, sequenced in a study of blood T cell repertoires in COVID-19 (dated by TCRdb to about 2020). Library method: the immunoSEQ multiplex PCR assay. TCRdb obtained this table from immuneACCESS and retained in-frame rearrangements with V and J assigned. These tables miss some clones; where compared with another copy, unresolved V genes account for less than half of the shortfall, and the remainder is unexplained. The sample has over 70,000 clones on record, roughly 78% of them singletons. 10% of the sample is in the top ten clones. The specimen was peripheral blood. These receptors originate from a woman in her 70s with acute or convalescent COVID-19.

This chain's CDR3 is CASSLQGIPGELFF. The CDR3 region has the DNA TGTGCCAGCAGCTTGCAGGGGATCCCCGGGGAGCTGTTTTTT. The chain employs TRBV5-6 and TRBJ2-2, with a weak D call TRBD1 (6 bases). Per germline, CDR1 SGHDT and CDR2 YYEEEE. The CDR3 totals 14 residues. V lost 1 base to trimming and J lost 6 bases, with 10 bases between them.

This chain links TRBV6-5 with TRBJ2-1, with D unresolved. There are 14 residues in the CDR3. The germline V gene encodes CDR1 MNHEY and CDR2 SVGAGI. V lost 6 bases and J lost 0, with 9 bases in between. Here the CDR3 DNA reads TGTGCCAGCAGCCTAGTTCTCTCCTACAATGAGCAGTTCTTC. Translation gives CASSLVLSYNEQFF.

CDR3 coding DNA: TGTGCCAGCAGTTTAAGACGGGAGAGCGGTGAGCAGTTCTTC. Its protein product is CASSLRRESGEQFF. The V call is TRBV28, the J call TRBJ2-1; a possible D gene is TRBD2 (6 bases). Germline lookup yields CDR1 MDHEN and CDR2 SYDVKM. V was shortened by 2 bases and J by 9 bases, with 14 bases between the two germline ends. The CDR3 totals 14 residues. The variable domain in full, completed from reference TRBV28 and TRBJ2-1, reads DVKVTQSSRYLVKRTGEKVFLECVQDMDHENMFWYRQDPGLGLRLIYFSYDVKMKEKGDIPEGYSVSREKKERFSLILESASTNQTSMYLCASSLRRESGEQFFGPGTRLTVL.

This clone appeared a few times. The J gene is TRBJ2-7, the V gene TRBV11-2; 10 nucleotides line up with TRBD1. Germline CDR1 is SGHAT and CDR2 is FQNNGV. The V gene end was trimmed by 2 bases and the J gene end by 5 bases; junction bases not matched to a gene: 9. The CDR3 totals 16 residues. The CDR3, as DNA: TGTGCCAGCAGCTTATCTTTTTGGACAGGGGGAAACGAGCAGTACTTC. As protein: CASSLSFWTGGNEQYF.

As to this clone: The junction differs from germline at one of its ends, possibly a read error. This CDR3 is CASRLDRDHEQYF. CDR3 DNA: TGCGCCAGCAGATTGGACAGGGATCACGAGCAGTACTTC. The V gene is TRBV5-1, the J gene TRBJ2-7; TRBD1 matches 8 bases. The CDR3 length is 13 residues. Per the germline V gene, CDR1 is SGHRS and CDR2 is YFSETQ.

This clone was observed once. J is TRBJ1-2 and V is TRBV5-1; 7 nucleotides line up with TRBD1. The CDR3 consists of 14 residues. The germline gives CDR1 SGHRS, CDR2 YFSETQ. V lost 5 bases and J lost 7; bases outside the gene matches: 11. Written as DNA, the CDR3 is TGCGCCAGCAGGGAGGTGACAGGGAATCCTGGCTACACCTTC. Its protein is CASREVTGNPGYTF.

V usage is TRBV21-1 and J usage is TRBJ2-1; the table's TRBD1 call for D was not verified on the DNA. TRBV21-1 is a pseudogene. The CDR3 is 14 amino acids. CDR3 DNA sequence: TGTGCCAGCAGCAATCAACAGGGGTACAATGAGCAGTTCTTC. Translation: CASSNQQGYNEQFF.

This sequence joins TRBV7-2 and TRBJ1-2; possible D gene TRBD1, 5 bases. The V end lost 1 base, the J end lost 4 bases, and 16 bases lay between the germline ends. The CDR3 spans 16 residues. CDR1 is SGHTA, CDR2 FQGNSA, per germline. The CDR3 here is CASSLDTGRRGYGYTF. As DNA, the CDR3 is TGTGCCAGCAGCTTAGACACCGGGAGGAGGGGCTATGGCTACACCTTC.

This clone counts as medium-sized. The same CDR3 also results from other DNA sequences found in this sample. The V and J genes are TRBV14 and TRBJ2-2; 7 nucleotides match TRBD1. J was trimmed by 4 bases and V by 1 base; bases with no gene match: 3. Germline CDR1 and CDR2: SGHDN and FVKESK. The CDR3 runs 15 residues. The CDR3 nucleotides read TGTGCCAGCAGCCAAGCGGCAGGGGGCACCGGGGAGCTGTTTTTT. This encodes CASSQAAGGTGELFF.

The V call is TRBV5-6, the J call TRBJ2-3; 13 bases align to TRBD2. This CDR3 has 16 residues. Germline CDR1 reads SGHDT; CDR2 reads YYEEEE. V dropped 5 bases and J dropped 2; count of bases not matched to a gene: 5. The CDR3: CASRRGLAGLTDTQYF. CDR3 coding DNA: TGTGCCAGCAGAAGGGGACTAGCGGGACTCACAGATACGCAGTATTTT.

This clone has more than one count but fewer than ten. The CDR3 DNA reads as TGTGCCAGCATAGGGGTGCGTACTCCCGGAAACACCATATATTTT. Amino acid sequence: CASIGVRTPGNTIYF. The chain employs TRBV7-9 and TRBJ1-3; a possible D gene is TRBD1 (5 bases). There are 15 residues in the CDR3. CDR1 SEHNR and CDR2 FQNEAQ come from the germline V gene (reference sequence). The V gene lost 7 bases and the J gene lost 4 bases, with 17 bases spanning the gap.

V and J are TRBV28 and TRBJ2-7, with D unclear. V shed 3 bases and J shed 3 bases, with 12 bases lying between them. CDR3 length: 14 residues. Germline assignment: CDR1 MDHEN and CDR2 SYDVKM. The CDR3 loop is CASSFYQVNYEQYF. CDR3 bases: TGTGCCAGCAGTTTTTACCAGGTTAACTACGAGCAGTACTTC.

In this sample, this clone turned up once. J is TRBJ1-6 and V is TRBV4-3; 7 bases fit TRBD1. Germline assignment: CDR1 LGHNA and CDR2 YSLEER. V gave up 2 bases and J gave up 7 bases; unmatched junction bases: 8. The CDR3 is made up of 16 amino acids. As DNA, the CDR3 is TGCGCCAGCAGCCAACTCGCCGGGACAGCAAATTCACCCCTCCACTTT. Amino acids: CASSQLAGTANSPLHF.

CDR3 sequence (DNA): TGTGCCAGCAGTACGGACAGCCCTATCGCTGGCTACACCTTC. Translated, it gives CASSTDSPIAGYTF. The chain recombines TRBV6-5 with TRBJ1-2; D might be TRBD1 (6 bases). The V end lost 5 bases, the J end lost 7 bases, and 17 bases lay between the germline ends. Per germline, CDR1 MNHEY and CDR2 SVGAGI. The length of the CDR3 is 14 residues.

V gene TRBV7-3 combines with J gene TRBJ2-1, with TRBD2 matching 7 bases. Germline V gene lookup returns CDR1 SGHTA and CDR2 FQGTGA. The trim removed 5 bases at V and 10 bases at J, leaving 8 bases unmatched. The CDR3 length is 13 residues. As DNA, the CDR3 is TGTGCCAGCAGCCCCTACCCTAGCGGAGAGCAGTTCTTC. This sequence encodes CASSPYPSGEQFF.

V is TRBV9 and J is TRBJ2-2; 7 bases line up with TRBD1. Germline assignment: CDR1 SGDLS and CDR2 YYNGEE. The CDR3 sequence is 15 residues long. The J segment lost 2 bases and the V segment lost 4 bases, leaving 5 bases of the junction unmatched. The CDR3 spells CASSLGTVNTGELFF. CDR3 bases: TGTGCCAGCAGCTTAGGGACAGTAAACACCGGGGAGCTGTTTTTT.

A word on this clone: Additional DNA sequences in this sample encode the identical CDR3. CDR3 coding DNA: TGTGCCAGCAGTTTTGTTGCGGGCACAGATACGCAGTATTTT. Residues: CASSFVAGTDTQYF. This chain uses TRBV28 with TRBJ2-3; no firm D call. The CDR3 spans 14 residues. In germline, CDR1 is MDHEN, CDR2 SYDVKM. V dropped 3 bases and J dropped 1 base, with 8 bases sitting between them.

The CDR3 coding sequence is TGTGCCAGCAGCTGGATCGACAGCCCTACGAACTATGGCTACACCTTC. It codes for CASSWIDSPTNYGYTF. This chain uses TRBV5-8 with TRBJ1-2; D possibly corresponds to TRBD1 (5 bases). The V gene's germline CDR1 is SGHTS and CDR2 YDEGEE. The V and J ends lost 3 bases and 2 bases respectively, with 17 bases between them. CDR3 length: 16 amino acids.

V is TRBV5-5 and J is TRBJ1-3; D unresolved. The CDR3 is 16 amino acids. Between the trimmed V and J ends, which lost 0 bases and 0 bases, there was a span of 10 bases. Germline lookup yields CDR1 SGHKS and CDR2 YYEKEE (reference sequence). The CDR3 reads CASSLGYSISGNTIYF. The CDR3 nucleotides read TGTGCCAGCAGCTTGGGGTACAGCATCTCTGGAAACACCATATATTTT.

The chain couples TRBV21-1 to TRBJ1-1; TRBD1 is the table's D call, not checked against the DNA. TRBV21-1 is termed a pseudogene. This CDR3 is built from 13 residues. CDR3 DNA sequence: TGTGCCACCCCGACAGGAATGAACACTGAAGCTTTCTTT. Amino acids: CATPTGMNTEAFF.

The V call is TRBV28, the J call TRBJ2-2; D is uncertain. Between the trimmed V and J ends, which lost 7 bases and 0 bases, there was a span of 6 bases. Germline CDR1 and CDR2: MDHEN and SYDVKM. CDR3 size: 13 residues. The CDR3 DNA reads TGTGCCAGCACCGCGCCGAACACCGGGGAGCTGTTTTTT. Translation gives CASTAPNTGELFF.

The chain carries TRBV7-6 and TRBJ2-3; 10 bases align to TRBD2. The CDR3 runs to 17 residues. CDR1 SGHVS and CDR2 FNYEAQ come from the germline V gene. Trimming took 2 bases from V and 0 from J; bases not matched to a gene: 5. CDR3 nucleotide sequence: TGTGCCAGCAGCTTATCAGCGGGAGGGCCGAGCACAGATACGCAGTATTTT. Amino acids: CASSLSAGGPSTDTQYF.

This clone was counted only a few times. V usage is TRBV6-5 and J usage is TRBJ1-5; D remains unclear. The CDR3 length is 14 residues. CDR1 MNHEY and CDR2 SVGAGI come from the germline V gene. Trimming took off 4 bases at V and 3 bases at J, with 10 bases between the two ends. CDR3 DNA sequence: TGTGCCAGCAGTTCGTCGGGGAACAATCAGCCCCAGCATTTT. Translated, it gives CASSSSGNNQPQHF.

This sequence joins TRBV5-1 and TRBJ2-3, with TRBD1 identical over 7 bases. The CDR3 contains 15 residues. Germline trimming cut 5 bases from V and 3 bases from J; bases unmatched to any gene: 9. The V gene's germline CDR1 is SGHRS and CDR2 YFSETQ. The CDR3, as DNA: TGCGCCAGCAGGGTCGGGACAGTCAGTACAGATACGCAGTATTTT. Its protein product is CASRVGTVSTDTQYF.

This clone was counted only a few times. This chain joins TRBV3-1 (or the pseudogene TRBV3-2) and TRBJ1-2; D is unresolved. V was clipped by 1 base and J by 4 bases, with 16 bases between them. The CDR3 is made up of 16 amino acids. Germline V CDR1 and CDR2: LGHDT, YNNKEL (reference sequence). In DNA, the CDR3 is TGTGCCAGCAGCCAAGGATCTATAGGAGCTCCCTATGGCTACACCTTC. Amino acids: CASSQGSIGAPYGYTF.

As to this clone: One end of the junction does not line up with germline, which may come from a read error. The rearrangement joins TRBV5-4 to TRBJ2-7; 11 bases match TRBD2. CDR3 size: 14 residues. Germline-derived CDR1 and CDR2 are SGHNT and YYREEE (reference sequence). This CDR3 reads CASSSSGRSSEQYF. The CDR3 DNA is TGTGCCAGCAGCTCTAGCGGGAGGTCCTCCGAGCAGTACTTC.

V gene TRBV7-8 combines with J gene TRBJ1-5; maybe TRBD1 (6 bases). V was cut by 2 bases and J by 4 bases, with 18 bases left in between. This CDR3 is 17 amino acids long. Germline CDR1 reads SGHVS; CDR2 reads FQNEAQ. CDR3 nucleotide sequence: TGTGCCAGCAGCTTATATGGCGTGGGGACAACAAATCAGCCCCAGCATTTT. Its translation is CASSLYGVGTTNQPQHF.

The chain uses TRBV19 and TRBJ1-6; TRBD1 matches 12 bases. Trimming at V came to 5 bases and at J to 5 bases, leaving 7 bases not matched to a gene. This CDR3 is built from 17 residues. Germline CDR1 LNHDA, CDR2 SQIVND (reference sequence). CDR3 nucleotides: TGTGCCAGTAGTGGCCGGGACAGGGGGCAAAATAATTCACCCCTCCACTTT. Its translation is CASSGRDRGQNNSPLHF.

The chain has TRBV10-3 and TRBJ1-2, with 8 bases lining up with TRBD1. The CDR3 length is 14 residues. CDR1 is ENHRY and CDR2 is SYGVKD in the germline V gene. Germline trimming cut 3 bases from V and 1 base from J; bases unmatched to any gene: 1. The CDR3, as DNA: TGTGCCATCAGTGAACAGGGGGTTAACTATGGCTACACCTTC. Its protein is CAISEQGVNYGYTF.

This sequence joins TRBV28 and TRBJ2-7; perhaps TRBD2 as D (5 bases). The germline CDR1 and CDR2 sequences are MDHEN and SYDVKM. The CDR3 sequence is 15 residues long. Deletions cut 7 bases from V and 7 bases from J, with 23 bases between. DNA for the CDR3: TGTGCCAGCACCCAATCCAGCGACCCGAGGAGGGAGCAGTACTTC. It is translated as CASTQSSDPRREQYF.

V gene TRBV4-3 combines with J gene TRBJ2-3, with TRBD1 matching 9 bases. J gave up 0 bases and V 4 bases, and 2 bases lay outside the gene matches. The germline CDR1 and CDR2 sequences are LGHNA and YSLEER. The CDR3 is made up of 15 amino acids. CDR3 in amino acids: CASSLQGASTDTQYF. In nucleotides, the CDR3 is TGCGCCAGCAGCCTACAGGGGGCAAGCACAGATACGCAGTATTTT.

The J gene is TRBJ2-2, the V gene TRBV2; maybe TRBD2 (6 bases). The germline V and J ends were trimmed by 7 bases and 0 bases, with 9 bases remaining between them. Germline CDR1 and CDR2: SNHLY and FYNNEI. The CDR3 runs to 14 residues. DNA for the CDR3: TGTGCCAGCAAAAGGACTACGAACACCGGGGAGCTGTTTTTT. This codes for CASKRTTNTGELFF.